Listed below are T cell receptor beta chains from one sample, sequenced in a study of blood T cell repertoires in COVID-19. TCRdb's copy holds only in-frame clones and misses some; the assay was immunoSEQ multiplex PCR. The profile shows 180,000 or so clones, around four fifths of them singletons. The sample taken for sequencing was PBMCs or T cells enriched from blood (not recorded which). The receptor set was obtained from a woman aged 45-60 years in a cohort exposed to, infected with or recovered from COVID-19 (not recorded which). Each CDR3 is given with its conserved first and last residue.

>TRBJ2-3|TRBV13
CASSLQGGSSDTQYF
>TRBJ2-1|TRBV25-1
CASSGTGGKENEQFF
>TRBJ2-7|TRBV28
CASSETSGKSYEQYF
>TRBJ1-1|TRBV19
CASSIGRVNTEAFF
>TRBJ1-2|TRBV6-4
CASSEPGMSGYTF
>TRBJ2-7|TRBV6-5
CASGLSLAGGYEQYF
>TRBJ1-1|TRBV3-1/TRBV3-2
CASSQEPGYTEAFF
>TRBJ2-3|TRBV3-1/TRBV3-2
CASSLGQGIDTQYF
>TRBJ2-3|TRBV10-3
CATTGLAGASTDTQYF
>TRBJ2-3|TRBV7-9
CASSLVSTSTDTQYF
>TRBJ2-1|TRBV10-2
CASSPQAGSYNEQFF
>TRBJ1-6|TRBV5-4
CASSPYNSPLHF
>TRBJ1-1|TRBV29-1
CSVRQGANTEAFF
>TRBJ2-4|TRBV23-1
CASSQAGQAVAKNIQYF
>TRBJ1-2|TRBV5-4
CASSRDRGNYGYTF
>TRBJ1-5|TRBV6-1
CASSDVRQAGQPQHF
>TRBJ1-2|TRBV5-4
CASAVRGGAANYGYTF
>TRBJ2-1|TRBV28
CASLTGTSSYNEQFF
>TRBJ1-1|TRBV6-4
CASRGTGLNTEAFF
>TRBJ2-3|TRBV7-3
CASSNGGGNTQYF
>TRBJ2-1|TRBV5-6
CASSLFGEAINEQFF
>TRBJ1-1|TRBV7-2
CASSLGSGWGTEAFF
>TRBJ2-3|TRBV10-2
CASTLAGDITGDTQYF
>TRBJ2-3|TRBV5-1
CASSLTGGPGTDTQYF
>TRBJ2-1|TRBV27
CASSSTGTGEYNEQFF
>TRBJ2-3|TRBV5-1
CASSVGLTSDSTDTQYF
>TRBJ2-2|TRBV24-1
CATSDAGNAGELFF
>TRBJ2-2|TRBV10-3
CATSVAGGSVTGELFF
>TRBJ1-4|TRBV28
CASSLFPRDEKLFF
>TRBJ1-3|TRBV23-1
CASSQSRGSLSGNTIYF
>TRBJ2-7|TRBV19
CASRGPYEQYF
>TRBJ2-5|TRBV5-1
CASSPWGDGETQYF
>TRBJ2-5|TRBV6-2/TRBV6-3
CASSIGTSEQETQYF
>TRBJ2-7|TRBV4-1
CASSQPGQNEPYEQYF
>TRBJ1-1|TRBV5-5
CASSLAGQSEAFF
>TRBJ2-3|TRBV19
CASSIRGTDTQYF
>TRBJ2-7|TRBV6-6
CASFDVRYSYEQYF
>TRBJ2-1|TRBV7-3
CASSSHTQLGAYNEQFF
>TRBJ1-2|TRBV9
CASSVALPDRGNGYTF
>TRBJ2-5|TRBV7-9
CASSLGSLAGETQYF
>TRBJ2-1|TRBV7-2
CASSSPGTYSYNEQFF
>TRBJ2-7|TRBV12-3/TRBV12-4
CASSFVGTYEQYF
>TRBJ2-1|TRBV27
CASGAGGPVDEQFF
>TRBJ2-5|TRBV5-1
CASSLVRLAGGHETQYF
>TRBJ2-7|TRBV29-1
CSVLINPLTTYEQYF
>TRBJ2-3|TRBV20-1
CSASSSSGADTQYF
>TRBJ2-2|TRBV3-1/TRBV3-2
CASSQEGGGGYTAGELFF
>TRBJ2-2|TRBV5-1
CASNQGGTGELFF
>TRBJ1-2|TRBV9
CASSVDPGGAGYTF
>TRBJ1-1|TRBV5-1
CASSTPPGQTNTEAFF
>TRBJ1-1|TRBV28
CASRPGGTPEAFF
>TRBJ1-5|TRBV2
CASSGWGQKNNQPQHF
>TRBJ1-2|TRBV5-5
CASSGTLFSYGYTF
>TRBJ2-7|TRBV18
CASSPTTGSPTYEQYF
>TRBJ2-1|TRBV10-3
CATHSDEYNEQFF